What follows are 22 T cell receptor beta chains derived from one specimen sequenced in a study of T cell repertoires in cytomegalovirus infection (dated by TCRdb to between 2018 and 2020). TCRdb lists the instrument as Illumina HiSeq 1500. The public reads were quality trimmed at Q25 with fastp and then assembled into clones with MiXCR by TCRdb, keeping productive beta chains. Every distinct CDR3 protein forms one entry, paired with its most common genes and DNA. This sample comprises about 600,000 distinct CDR3 sequences, 20% to 25% of them detected only once. Roughly 8% of the sample is held by the ten biggest clonotypes. The sequenced material came from CD8+ T cells from PBMCs. These receptors were taken from a human donor in good health (CMV status not recorded). Some clones in this sample may be carry-over from other donors' samples.

V and J are TRBV7-9 and TRBJ1-1; 9 bases are shared with TRBD1. J lost 8 bases, V lost 5 bases, and 3 bases had no gene match. The CDR3 spans 12 residues. Per the germline V gene, CDR1 is SEHNR and CDR2 is FQNEAQ (reference sequence). The CDR3 protein is CASSQDRGEAFF. DNA of the CDR3: TGTGCCAGCAGCCAAGACAGGGGGGAAGCTTTCTTT.

This clonotype was observed a single time. The rearrangement uses TRBV28 and TRBJ2-1; D remains unclear. The germline CDR1 and CDR2 sequences are MDHEN and SYDVKM. The CDR3 length is 14 residues. V gave up 3 bases and J gave up 2 bases, with 8 bases separating them. The CDR3 sequence is CASSFASPYNEQFF. In nucleotides, the CDR3 is TGTGCCAGCAGTTTTGCCAGCCCCTACAATGAGCAGTTCTTC. Complete variable domain (other parts from reference TRBV28 and TRBJ2-1): DVKVTQSSRYLVKRTGEKVFLECVQDMDHENMFWYRQDPGLGLRLIYFSYDVKMKEKGDIPEGYSVSREKKERFSLILESASTNQTSMYLCASSFASPYNEQFFGPGTRLTVL.

This chain joins TRBV7-9 and TRBJ2-7; 11 nucleotides align to TRBD2. CDR3 length equals 15 residues. The V segment lost 5 bases and the J segment 3 bases; nucleotides outside the gene matches: 6. From germline, CDR1 is SEHNR and CDR2 FQNEAQ (reference sequence). CDR3 residues: CASSPTSGDSYEQYF. As DNA, the CDR3 is TGTGCCAGCAGCCCGACTAGCGGGGACAGCTACGAGCAGTACTTC.

The J gene is TRBJ1-1, the V gene TRBV23-1; possibly TRBD1 for D (6 bases). TRBV23-1 is designated an ORF whose function remains uncertain. Trimming took off 4 bases at V and 2 bases at J, with 17 bases between the two ends. The CDR3 loop spans 16 amino acids. The CDR3 loop reads CASSPWTGATNTEAFF. The CDR3 nucleotides are TGCGCCAGCAGTCCTTGGACGGGGGCCACAAACACTGAAGCTTTCTTT.

This clonotype has more than one count but fewer than ten. The V call is TRBV6-2 or TRBV6-3, the J call TRBJ1-5; D remains ambiguous. This CDR3 is 18 amino acids long. The germline V gene encodes CDR1 MNHEY and CDR2 SVGEGT. Trimming shortened V by 5 bases and J by 0 bases, and 20 bases separated the two germline ends. The CDR3 loop reads CASSNRGLTLPSNQPQHF. DNA of the CDR3: TGTGCCAGCAGTAATCGCGGACTAACACTCCCTAGCAATCAGCCCCAGCATTTT.

This clonotype was seen once. J is TRBJ1-1 and V is TRBV29-1; no clear D. Per the germline V gene, CDR1 is SQVTM and CDR2 is ANQGSEA. The ends were cut back, 4 bases at V and 3 bases at J, with 18 bases in the middle. The CDR3 is made up of 15 amino acids. The CDR3 DNA sequence: TGCAGCGTTGGGATCAGGATCCTAGGGTACACTGAAGCTTTCTTT. Protein product: CSVGIRILGYTEAFF.

This clonotype was recorded at least ten times. V gene TRBV28 combines with J gene TRBJ1-2, with TRBD1 matching over 10 bases. Trimming at V came to 5 bases and at J to 1 base, leaving 7 bases not matched to a gene. This CDR3 comprises 16 residues. CDR1 is MDHEN, CDR2 SYDVKM, per germline. The CDR3 DNA follows: TGTGCCAGCAGTGATCGGGACAGGGGCAATAACTATGGCTACACCTTC. This codes for CASSDRDRGNNYGYTF.

Turning to this clonotype: One end of the junction fails to match germline, which may point to a read error. This chain uses TRBV7-9 with TRBJ2-1; D might be TRBD1 or TRBD2, each matching 5 bases. The CDR3 extends over 15 amino acids. The V gene's germline CDR1 is SEHNR and CDR2 FQNEAQ (reference sequence). The CDR3 DNA sequence: TGTGCCAGCAGCTCAACAGGACTTAACTACAATGAGGAGTTCTTC. This translates into CASSSTGLNYNEEFF.

This clonotype was seen many times. V usage is TRBV28 and J usage is TRBJ2-5, with D possibly being TRBD2 (7 bases). V lost 7 bases and J lost 2, with 17 bases in between. The CDR3 has 15 residues. The germline CDR1 and CDR2 sequences are MDHEN and SYDVKM. CDR3 DNA: TGTGCCAGCACCTCCGGAGGGGGGGTTCAAGAGACCCAGTACTTC. It encodes CASTSGGGVQETQYF.

This clonotype appeared many times. The chain employs TRBV7-2 and TRBJ2-7, with 7 bases fitting TRBD1. V shed 5 bases, J shed 2 bases, and the junction held 6 bases outside the gene matches. CDR1 and CDR2 (germline): SGHTA, FQGNSA. The CDR3 totals 14 residues. The CDR3 DNA follows: TGTGCCAGCAGCCCCCCGGACAGGACCTACGAGCAGTACTTC. Translating gives CASSPPDRTYEQYF.

The chain links TRBV7-2 to TRBJ1-1; D is unclear. V lost 2 bases and J lost 5, with 18 bases in between. CDR3 length equals 16 residues. Per the germline V gene, CDR1 is SGHTA and CDR2 is FQGNSA. CDR3 coding DNA: TGTGCCAGCAGCTTACTTCCACCACATGGACGGACTGAAGCTTTCTTT. Translated: CASSLLPPHGRTEAFF.

This chain connects TRBV5-6 to TRBJ2-1, with D perhaps being TRBD1 or TRBD2 (5 bases each). This CDR3 comprises 12 residues. The V and J ends lost 2 bases and 10 bases respectively, with 10 bases between them. Germline-derived CDR1 and CDR2 are SGHDT and YYEEEE. CDR3 loop: CASSFSGREQFF. Here the CDR3 DNA reads TGTGCCAGCAGCTTTTCGGGGCGCGAGCAGTTCTTC.

This clonotype was seen ten or more times. The genes are TRBV7-6 and TRBJ2-1; TRBD2 matches 7 bases. This CDR3 contains 14 residues. The junction had 6 bases not matched to a gene; V was cut back by 5 bases and J by 5 bases. Germline CDR1 is SGHVS and CDR2 is FNYEAQ. The CDR3 DNA reads as TGTGCCAGCAGCCTACGAGGGAGGGACAATGAGCAGTTCTTC. This encodes CASSLRGRDNEQFF.

The rearrangement links TRBV29-1 to TRBJ2-1, with D possibly TRBD1 on 6 matching bases. Deletions cut 6 bases from V and 4 bases from J, with 16 bases between. The CDR3 has 14 residues. Looked up from germline, CDR1 is SQVTM and CDR2 is ANQGSEA. The CDR3 DNA is TGCAGCGTGGACAGCTTACCAATTTACAATGAGCAGTTCTTC. This sequence encodes CSVDSLPIYNEQFF.

This clonotype was counted at least ten times. The chain is built from TRBV7-2 and TRBJ2-2; D is uncertain. The germline CDR1 and CDR2 sequences are SGHTA and FQGNSA. The CDR3 totals 14 residues. Between the trimmed V and J ends, which lost 6 bases and 5 bases, there was a span of 13 bases. The CDR3 coding sequence is TGTGCCAGCAGTCCACCAGTAAGGACCGGGGAGCTGTTTTTT. Translation: CASSPPVRTGELFF.

This clonotype was observed many times. The chain has TRBV28 and TRBJ2-1; 7 nucleotides line up with TRBD2. CDR1 MDHEN and CDR2 SYDVKM come from the germline V gene. The CDR3 is 13 residues long. J gave up 5 bases and V 4 bases, and 2 bases lay outside the gene matches. CDR3 coding DNA: TGTGCCAGCAGTTGGACTAGAGACAATGAGCAGTTCTTC. It encodes CASSWTRDNEQFF.

This clonotype was detected only a few times. The chain joins TRBV2 to TRBJ1-3; D is undetermined. Trimming removed 8 bases from V and 3 bases from J, with 11 bases in between. Germline V gene data show CDR1 as SNHLY and CDR2 as FYNNEI. The CDR3 contains 13 residues. CDR3 amino acids: CASDPPGGNTIYF. The CDR3 coding sequence is TGTGCCAGCGACCCCCCCGGTGGAAACACCATATATTTT.

This clonotype has more than one count but fewer than ten. The V and J genes are TRBV6-2 or TRBV6-3 and TRBJ1-4, with D unresolved. The V end was cut by 4 bases, the J end by 3 bases, with 27 bases between. The CDR3 contains 20 residues. Germline lookup yields CDR1 MNHEY and CDR2 SVGEGT. The CDR3 here is CASSSTPLVIPLGSNEKLFF. CDR3 DNA: TGTGCCAGCAGTTCCACCCCGCTCGTCATCCCCCTCGGTTCTAATGAAAAACTGTTTTTT.

This clonotype was counted at least ten times. V gene TRBV7-9 combines with J gene TRBJ2-7; 13 bases align to TRBD2. The CDR3 runs to 15 residues. V lost 1 base to trimming and J lost 3 bases; unmatched junction nucleotides: 0. Looked up from germline, CDR1 is SEHNR and CDR2 is FQNEAQ (reference sequence). The CDR3 here is CASSLGLAGGYEQYF. The CDR3 DNA reads as TGTGCCAGCAGCTTAGGACTAGCGGGGGGCTACGAGCAGTACTTC. The full variable domain, completed using reference TRBV7-9 and TRBJ2-7, is DTGVSQNPRHKITKRGQNVTFRCDPISEHNRLYWYRQTLGQGPEFLTYFQNEAQLEKSRLLSDRFSAERPKGSFSTLEIQRTEQGDSAMYLCASSLGLAGGYEQYFGPGTRLTVT.

This clonotype was found many times. The CDR3 is CASSLWLSEGANTEAFF. CDR3 bases: TGTGCCAGCAGCTTATGGCTTTCGGAGGGGGCGAACACTGAAGCTTTCTTT. The chain combines TRBV11-2 with TRBJ1-1; 7 positions agree with TRBD1. This CDR3 has 17 residues. After removal of 2 bases from V and 1 base from J, the junction contained 10 bases not matched to a gene. Germline CDR1 is SGHAT and CDR2 is FQNNGV.

This clonotype was found many times. The chain employs TRBV28 and TRBJ2-3, with D possibly matching TRBD2 (5 bases). This CDR3 region has 16 residues. V shed 5 bases and J shed 1 base, with 16 bases lying between them. The germline CDR1 and CDR2 sequences are MDHEN and SYDVKM. The DNA of the CDR3 is TGTGCCAGCAGTCCGGAGGCAGCTAAAGGCACAGATACGCAGTATTTT. Residues: CASSPEAAKGTDTQYF.

The chain combines TRBV27 with TRBJ1-2, with TRBD1 as a possible D gene (5 bases). The CDR3 runs to 12 residues. V lost 8 bases and J lost 5, with 12 bases in between. Germline loops: CDR1 MNHEY, CDR2 SMNVEV (reference sequence). This CDR3 reads CASRREGYGYTF. CDR3 nucleotide sequence: TGTGCCAGCCGGAGGGAGGGGTATGGCTACACCTTC.